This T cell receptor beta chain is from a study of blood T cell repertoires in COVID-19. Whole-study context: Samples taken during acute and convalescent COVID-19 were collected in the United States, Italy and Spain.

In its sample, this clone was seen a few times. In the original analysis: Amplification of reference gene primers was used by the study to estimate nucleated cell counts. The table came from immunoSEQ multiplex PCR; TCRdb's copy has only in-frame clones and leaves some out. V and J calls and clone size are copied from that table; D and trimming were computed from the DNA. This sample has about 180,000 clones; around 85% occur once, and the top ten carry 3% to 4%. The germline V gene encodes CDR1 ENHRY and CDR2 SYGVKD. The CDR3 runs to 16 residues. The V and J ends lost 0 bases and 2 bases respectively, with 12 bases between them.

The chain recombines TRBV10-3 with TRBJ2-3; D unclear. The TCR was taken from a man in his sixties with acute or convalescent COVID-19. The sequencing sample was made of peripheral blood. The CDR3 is CAISESARSHTDTQYF. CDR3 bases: TGTGCCATCAGTGAGTCGGCGCGGAGCCACACAGATACGCAGTATTTT.